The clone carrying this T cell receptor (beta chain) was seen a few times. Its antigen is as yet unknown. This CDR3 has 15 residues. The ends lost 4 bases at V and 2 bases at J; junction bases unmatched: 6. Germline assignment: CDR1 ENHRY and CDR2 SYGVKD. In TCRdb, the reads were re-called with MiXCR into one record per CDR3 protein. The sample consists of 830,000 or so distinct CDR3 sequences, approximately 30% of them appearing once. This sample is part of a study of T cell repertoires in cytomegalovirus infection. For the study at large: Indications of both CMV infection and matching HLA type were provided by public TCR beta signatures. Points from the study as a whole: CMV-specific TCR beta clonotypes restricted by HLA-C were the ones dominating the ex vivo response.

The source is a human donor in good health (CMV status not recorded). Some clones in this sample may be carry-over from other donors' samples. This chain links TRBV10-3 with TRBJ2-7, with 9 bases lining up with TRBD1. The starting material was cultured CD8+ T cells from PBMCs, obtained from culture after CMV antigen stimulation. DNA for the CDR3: TGTGCCATCAGTGCGGGACAGGGAAAACCCTACGAGCAGTACTTC. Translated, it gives CAISAGQGKPYEQYF.